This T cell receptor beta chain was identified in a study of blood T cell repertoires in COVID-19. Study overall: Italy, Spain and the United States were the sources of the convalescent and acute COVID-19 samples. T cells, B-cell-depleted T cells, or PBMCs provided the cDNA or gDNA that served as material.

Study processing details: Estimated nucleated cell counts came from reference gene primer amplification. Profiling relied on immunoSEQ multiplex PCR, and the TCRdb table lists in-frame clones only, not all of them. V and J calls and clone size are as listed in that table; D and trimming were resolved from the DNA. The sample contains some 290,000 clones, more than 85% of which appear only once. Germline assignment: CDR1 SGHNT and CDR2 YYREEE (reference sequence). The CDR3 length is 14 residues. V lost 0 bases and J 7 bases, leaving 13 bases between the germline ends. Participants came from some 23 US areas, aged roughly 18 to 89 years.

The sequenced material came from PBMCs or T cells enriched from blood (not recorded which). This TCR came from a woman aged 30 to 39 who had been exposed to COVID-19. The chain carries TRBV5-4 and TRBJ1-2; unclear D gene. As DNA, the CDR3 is TGTGCCAGCAGCTTGGGCGCGGTGGCGCGTGGCTACACCTTC. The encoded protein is CASSLGAVARGYTF.